Listed here are 27 T cell receptor beta chains from one sample, sequenced in a study of CD8 T cells in Susac syndrome. An amount of RNA that ranged from roughly 0.45 to 1 ug was reverse transcribed with random hexamers. Via MiXCR, TCRdb re-called the immunoSEQ multiplex PCR reads, giving one row per CDR3 protein. The table includes 150,000 to 160,000 distinct CDR3 sequences, approximately 95% detected once. The sample taken for sequencing was CD4+ T cells from PBMCs. These receptors were obtained from a human donor with Susac syndrome.

The chain recombines TRBV2 with TRBJ2-5; either TRBD1 or TRBD2 may supply D (5 bases each). V lost 3 bases to trimming and J lost 9 bases, with 14 bases between them. The germline CDR1 and CDR2 sequences are SNHLY and FYNNEI. The CDR3 totals 13 residues. Written as DNA, the CDR3 is TGTGCCAGCAGTGAGATCGGCCAGGGAGCCCAGTACTTC. The encoded protein is CASSEIGQGAQYF.

The CDR3: CSASSAPGGQYF. In DNA, the CDR3 is TGCAGTGCTAGTAGTGCGCCCGGGGGGCAGTACTTC. V usage is TRBV20-1 and J usage is TRBJ2-7; D is perhaps TRBD2 (6 bases). The CDR3 length is 12 residues. V was cut by 3 bases and J by 9 bases, with 15 bases left in between. Looked up from germline, CDR1 is DFQATT and CDR2 is SNEGSKA (reference sequence).

This clonotype has only one observation. The rearrangement uses TRBV29-1 and TRBJ1-1; 7 nucleotides match TRBD1. The CDR3 covers 12 residues. Germline trimming cut 7 bases from V and 4 bases from J; bases unmatched to any gene: 6. The V gene's germline CDR1 is SQVTM and CDR2 ANQGSEA. CDR3 sequence: CSARQGSTEAFF. As DNA, the CDR3 is TGCAGCGCCAGACAGGGCTCCACTGAAGCTTTCTTT.

The rearrangement uses TRBV9 and TRBJ2-7; the D gene is possibly TRBD1 (6 bases). V was trimmed by 0 bases and J by 2 bases, leaving 9 bases between them. Germline CDR1 reads SGDLS; CDR2 reads YYNGEE. CDR3 size: 14 residues. CDR3 sequence reads: CASSVGTDPYEQYF. CDR3 nucleotides: TGTGCCAGCAGCGTAGGGACAGACCCCTACGAGCAGTACTTC.

The rearrangement joins TRBV9 to TRBJ1-1; the D is unclear. The V gene lost 0 bases and the J gene lost 6 bases, with 15 bases spanning the gap. Germline V gene data show CDR1 as SGDLS and CDR2 as YYNGEE. This CDR3 comprises 15 residues. CDR3 nucleotides: TGTGCCAGCAGCGTAGGGGGTACCCAGGAATCTGAAGCTTTCTTT. This translates into CASSVGGTQESEAFF. Supplemented by reference TRBV9 and TRBJ1-1, the full variable domain reads DSGVTQTPKHLITATGQRVTLRCSPRSGDLSVYWYQQSLDQGLQFLIQYYNGEERAKGNILERFSAQQFPDLHSELNLSSLELGDSALYFCASSVGGTQESEAFFGQGTRLTVV.

The table lists this clonotype with a count of one. V is TRBV13 and J is TRBJ2-5, with 9 bases aligning to TRBD1. Germline loops: CDR1 PRHDT, CDR2 FYEKMQ (reference sequence). Trimming removed 4 bases from V and 3 bases from J; junction bases left unmatched: 9. The CDR3 extends over 16 amino acids. CDR3 bases: TGTGCCAGCAGCTCGGCTTGGGGACAGGGTGAAGAGACCCAGTACTTC. It translates to CASSSAWGQGEETQYF.

The V call is TRBV13, the J call TRBJ2-7; possible D gene TRBD1, 5 bases. CDR3 length equals 14 residues. Germline V gene lookup returns CDR1 PRHDT and CDR2 FYEKMQ (reference sequence). Trimming pared 2 bases from V and 0 bases from J, leaving 8 bases between. For the CDR3, the DNA is TGTGCCAGCAGCTTAAGGGGCGGCTCCTACGAGCAGTACTTC. Its translation: CASSLRGGSYEQYF.

The chain has TRBV29-1 and TRBJ1-2, with 7 bases fitting TRBD1. V trimming: 2 bases; J trimming: 3 bases; junction bases outside the gene matches: 0. The CDR3 totals 12 residues. Per germline, CDR1 SQVTM and CDR2 ANQGSEA. The DNA for the CDR3 is TGCAGCGTTGAAACAGGGGACTATGGCTACACCTTC. Translation gives CSVETGDYGYTF.

The chain links TRBV7-2 to TRBJ2-7, with 9 bases that match TRBD1. The CDR3 sequence is 17 residues long. From germline, CDR1 is SGHTA and CDR2 FQGNSA. Trimming at V came to 1 base and at J to 5 bases, leaving 12 bases not matched to a gene. The CDR3 DNA is TGTGCCAGCAGCTTAGTCCCTCCGGACAGGGGAGCTCACGAGCAGTACTTC. Translated: CASSLVPPDRGAHEQYF.

The chain employs TRBV29-1 and TRBJ2-2, with a tentative D call TRBD1 (6 bases). Trimming pared 4 bases from V and 5 bases from J, leaving 11 bases between. CDR3 length equals 13 residues. Germline V CDR1 and CDR2: SQVTM, ANQGSEA. The CDR3 protein is CSVGPGVTGELFF. DNA for the CDR3: TGCAGCGTTGGGCCAGGGGTGACCGGGGAGCTGTTTTTT.

The J gene is TRBJ1-5, the V gene TRBV20-1; no clear D. This CDR3 contains 13 residues. Germline V CDR1 and CDR2: DFQATT, SNEGSKA (reference sequence). The V gene lost 7 bases and the J gene lost 6 bases, with 16 bases spanning the gap. This chain's CDR3 is CSVREGVSQPQHF. The DNA of the CDR3 is TGCAGTGTGAGAGAGGGTGTCAGTCAGCCCCAGCATTTT.

The V gene is TRBV20-1, the J gene TRBJ1-5; no firm D call. CDR3 size: 14 residues. From germline, CDR1 is DFQATT and CDR2 SNEGSKA (reference sequence). V was shortened by 2 bases and J by 3 bases, with 11 bases between the two germline ends. The CDR3 nucleotides read TGCAGTGCTAGACCGTACAGCGACAATCAGCCCCAGCATTTT. It codes for CSARPYSDNQPQHF.

The chain recombines TRBV20-1 with TRBJ2-3; D unclear. The CDR3 runs 11 residues. The V end was cut by 3 bases, the J end by 1 base, with 2 bases between. Germline CDR1 and CDR2: DFQATT and SNEGSKA (reference sequence). The CDR3 sequence: CSARGTDTQYF. The CDR3 bases are TGCAGTGCTAGGGGCACAGATACGCAGTATTTT.

This clonotype was detected once. The J gene is TRBJ2-1, the V gene TRBV12-3 or TRBV12-4, with D tentatively TRBD1 or TRBD2 (5 bases each). The CDR3 totals 16 residues. V was pared by 5 bases and J by 0 bases, with 14 bases between. The CDR3 here is CASSEPGTVSYNEQFF. CDR3 DNA sequence: TGTGCCAGCAGTGAGCCCGGGACGGTCTCCTACAATGAGCAGTTCTTC.

The genes are TRBV7-9 and TRBJ2-1; 8 positions agree with TRBD2. V shed 4 bases and J 8 bases; nucleotides not matched to a gene: 13. The CDR3 is made up of 16 amino acids. Germline CDR1 is SEHNR and CDR2 is FQNEAQ (reference sequence). The CDR3 loop reads CASSSLIAGGGDEQFF. CDR3 sequence (DNA): TGTGCCAGCAGCTCCCTGATCGCGGGGGGAGGGGATGAGCAGTTCTTC. Variable domain in full (rest from reference TRBV7-9 and TRBJ2-1): DTGVSQNPRHKITKRGQNVTFRCDPISEHNRLYWYRQTLGQGPEFLTYFQNEAQLEKSRLLSDRFSAERPKGSFSTLEIQRTEQGDSAMYLCASSSLIAGGGDEQFFGPGTRLTVL.

The rearrangement uses TRBV29-1 and TRBJ2-7; 7 nucleotides agree with TRBD1. J lost 0 bases, V lost 6 bases, and 5 bases had no gene match. Germline-derived CDR1 and CDR2 are SQVTM and ANQGSEA. The CDR3 totals 13 residues. CDR3 DNA: TGCAGCGTGTCAGGGGGAATCTCCTACGAGCAGTACTTC. Its protein is CSVSGGISYEQYF.

This clonotype appeared once. The chain employs TRBV6-5 and TRBJ2-6; 7 bases line up with TRBD2. Looked up from germline, CDR1 is MNHEY and CDR2 is SVGAGI. The V and J ends lost 2 bases and 0 bases, in that order; junction bases with no gene match: 7. The CDR3 loop spans 18 amino acids. This CDR3 is CASSYVRRGFSGANVLTF. The CDR3 DNA sequence: TGTGCCAGCAGTTACGTACGGCGGGGGTTCTCTGGGGCCAACGTCCTGACTTTC.

The rearrangement links TRBV29-1 to TRBJ2-7; TRBD2 matches at 16 bases. J was trimmed by 7 bases and V by 6 bases; bases with no gene match: 9. The CDR3 contains 15 residues. The germline V gene has CDR1 SQVTM and CDR2 ANQGSEA. The CDR3 coding sequence is TGCAGCGTGGGGACTAGCGGGGGGGCGTCGGGAGAGCAGTACTTC. Its protein is CSVGTSGGASGEQYF.

The gene calls are TRBV5-1 and TRBJ2-5, with TRBD1 matching over 7 bases. Germline lookup yields CDR1 SGHRS and CDR2 YFSETQ. Trimming took 0 bases from V and 5 from J; bases not matched to a gene: 4. The CDR3 runs to 14 residues. The CDR3 nucleotides are TGCGCCAGCAGCTTGGGGACAGGTCACGAGACCCAGTACTTC. This encodes CASSLGTGHETQYF.

V and J are TRBV3-1 and TRBJ2-1, with D possibly being TRBD1 (6 bases). Germline V gene sequence: CDR1 LGHDT, CDR2 YNNKEL (reference sequence). The CDR3 contains 15 residues. Trimming removed 6 bases at V and 5 bases at J, with 17 bases between. Here the CDR3 DNA reads TGTGCCAGCAGTCCCACAGGGAATCCCCACAATGAGCAGTTCTTC. Protein: CASSPTGNPHNEQFF.

The chain's CDR3 is CASSNRGAIYGTEAFF. CDR3 nucleotide sequence: TGTGCCAGCAGTAACAGGGGAGCGATTTATGGGACTGAAGCTTTCTTT. The chain combines TRBV25-1 with TRBJ1-1; 7 positions agree with TRBD1. The CDR3 totals 16 residues. CDR1 and CDR2 from the germline V gene are MGHDK and SYGVNS. J was trimmed by 5 bases and V by 5 bases; bases with no gene match: 14.

This clonotype showed up just once. The V gene is TRBV5-6, the J gene TRBJ2-3, with 8 bases that match TRBD1. CDR3 size: 15 residues. After removal of 0 bases from V and 6 bases from J, the junction contained 6 bases not matched to a gene. CDR1 is SGHDT and CDR2 is YYEEEE in the germline V gene. CDR3 sequence (DNA): TGTGCCAGCAGCTTGGGGACAGGGAGGCTTGATACGCAGTATTTT. Encoded protein: CASSLGTGRLDTQYF.

The chain recombines TRBV15 with TRBJ2-3; no reliable D call. CDR1 and CDR2 (germline): LNHNV, YYDKDF (reference sequence). This CDR3 region has 15 residues. V dropped 0 bases and J dropped 2 bases, with 9 bases sitting between them. The DNA for the CDR3 is TGTGCCACCAGCAGAGATGACTTTGACACAGATACGCAGTATTTT. Amino acids: CATSRDDFDTDTQYF.

This rearrangement joins TRBV3-1 to TRBJ2-1; TRBD1 might be the D (6 bases). This CDR3 contains 15 residues. Trimming took off 6 bases at V and 8 bases at J, with 20 bases between the two ends. CDR1 and CDR2 from the germline V gene are LGHDT and YNNKEL (reference sequence). The CDR3 reads CASSKPQGWGYEQFF. The CDR3 DNA is TGTGCCAGCAGTAAACCACAGGGTTGGGGTTATGAGCAGTTCTTC.

The genes are TRBV29-1 and TRBJ1-2; D is unresolved. The CDR3 length is 15 residues. Germline V CDR1 and CDR2: SQVTM, ANQGSEA. The germline V and J ends were trimmed by 0 bases and 4 bases, with 15 bases remaining between them. The DNA of the CDR3 is TGCAGCGTTGAAGACCGGGCGGGGAGAGGCTATGGCTACACCTTC. It translates to CSVEDRAGRGYGYTF.

The gene calls are TRBV7-2 and TRBJ2-6; D ambiguous. Germline V lookup: CDR1 SGHTA, CDR2 FQGNSA. The CDR3 spans 15 residues. The V end was cut by 6 bases, the J end by 0 bases, with 9 bases between. CDR3 bases: TGTGCCAGCAGTCCCTCCAGCTCTGGGGCCAACGTCCTGACTTTC. It encodes CASSPSSSGANVLTF.

V and J are TRBV19 and TRBJ1-1; D perhaps matches TRBD1 (5 bases). The CDR3 has 13 residues. Trimming removed 7 bases from V and 5 bases from J, with 14 bases in between. The V gene's germline CDR1 is LNHDA and CDR2 SQIVND (reference sequence). CDR3 nucleotide sequence: TGTGCCAGTATTTCCAGAGAGGGGACTGAAGCTTTCTTT. It specifies CASISREGTEAFF.